Listed below are T cell receptor beta chains from one sample, sequenced in a study of blood T cell repertoires in COVID-19. Sequencing was performed with immunoSEQ multiplex PCR; in TCRdb, only in-frame clones are kept and a portion is missing. This table holds about 120,000 clones, roughly 82% found once. Sample: peripheral blood. These receptors were obtained from a human donor in a cohort sampled during active COVID-19. Each CDR3 is given with its conserved first and last residue. D genes are given only for firm matches. Size is stated for part of the rows, as once, few or many counts, or as a class when the clone is expanded.

cdr3_nt: TGTGCCAGCAGCCGCCAGGGGGGAACTGAAGCTTTCTTT; cdr3_aa: CASSRQGGTEAFF; clone_size: few; j_call: TRBJ1-1; v_call: TRBV14; d_call: TRBD1
cdr3_nt: TGTGCCAGCAGCACCAGGGAGGGGGAAAAACTGTTTTTT; cdr3_aa: CASSTREGEKLFF; clone_size: .; j_call: TRBJ1-4; v_call: TRBV27; d_call: .
cdr3_nt: TGCGCCAGCAGCTTGGAACCCCGGGACAGTATTAACGAGCAGTACTTC; cdr3_aa: CASSLEPRDSINEQYF; clone_size: .; j_call: TRBJ2-7; v_call: TRBV5-1; d_call: TRBD1
cdr3_nt: TGTGCCAGCAGTTTAAGTCACAGGGTTAATCAGCCCCAGCATTTT; cdr3_aa: CASSLSHRVNQPQHF; clone_size: .; j_call: TRBJ1-5; v_call: TRBV28; d_call: .
cdr3_nt: TGTGCCAGCAGACAACAGGGTACTGGAAACACCATATATTTT; cdr3_aa: CASRQQGTGNTIYF; clone_size: .; j_call: TRBJ1-3; v_call: TRBV6-5; d_call: .
cdr3_nt: TGTGCCAGTAGGGCACGGGGGGGGGCCTACAATGAGCAGTTCTTC; cdr3_aa: CASRARGGAYNEQFF; clone_size: .; j_call: TRBJ2-1; v_call: TRBV19; d_call: TRBD2
cdr3_nt: TGCGCCAGCAGCCCCCGGGACAGGCCGTACGAGCAGTACTTC; cdr3_aa: CASSPRDRPYEQYF; clone_size: .; j_call: TRBJ2-7; v_call: TRBV5-1; d_call: TRBD1
cdr3_nt: TGTGCCAGCAGGGACAGGTACACCATATATTTT; cdr3_aa: CASRDRYTIYF; clone_size: .; j_call: TRBJ1-3; v_call: TRBV5-6; d_call: TRBD1
cdr3_nt: TGTGCCAGCAGCTTGAGGGCTGAAGCTTTCTTT; cdr3_aa: CASSLRAEAFF; clone_size: .; j_call: TRBJ1-1; v_call: TRBV13; d_call: .
cdr3_nt: TGTGCCAGCACCGTCGGGACAGATACGCAGTATTTT; cdr3_aa: CASTVGTDTQYF; clone_size: .; j_call: TRBJ2-3; v_call: TRBV11-2; d_call: .
cdr3_nt: TGCGCCAGCAGCCCCCTGCGGATGACCGATTTGAACTATGGCTACACCTTC; cdr3_aa: CASSPLRMTDLNYGYTF; clone_size: .; j_call: TRBJ1-2; v_call: TRBV5-1; d_call: .
cdr3_nt: TGTGCCAGCAGTGAATATCGGACAGGGGCTGGAAACACCATATATTTT; cdr3_aa: CASSEYRTGAGNTIYF; clone_size: .; j_call: TRBJ1-3; v_call: TRBV25-1; d_call: TRBD1
cdr3_nt: TGTGCCAGCAATTTGGGGCTAGACTTAAATGAGCAGTTCTTC; cdr3_aa: CASNLGLDLNEQFF; clone_size: .; j_call: TRBJ2-1; v_call: TRBV5-6; d_call: .
cdr3_nt: TGTGCCATCAGTGATTGGGGGACTAGCGATGGTGATGAGCAGTTCTTC; cdr3_aa: CAISDWGTSDGDEQFF; clone_size: .; j_call: TRBJ2-1; v_call: TRBV10-3; d_call: TRBD2
cdr3_nt: TGTGCCAGCAGTTCTTCTGGGACAGGGCATGAAAAACTGTTTTTT; cdr3_aa: CASSSSGTGHEKLFF; clone_size: .; j_call: TRBJ1-4; v_call: TRBV28; d_call: TRBD1
cdr3_nt: TGTGCCAGCAGCTTACTGACTAGCGGGGGGGCAAAGCGGTATTTT; cdr3_aa: CASSLLTSGGAKRYF; clone_size: .; j_call: TRBJ2-3; v_call: TRBV5-6; d_call: TRBD2
cdr3_nt: TGCGCCAGCAGCTTTTCGGGGTCCGAAGCTTTCTTT; cdr3_aa: CASSFSGSEAFF; clone_size: .; j_call: TRBJ1-1; v_call: TRBV5-1; d_call: .
cdr3_nt: TGCGCCAGCAGGGTCCTAACGAACACTGAAGCTTTCTTT; cdr3_aa: CASRVLTNTEAFF; clone_size: .; j_call: TRBJ1-1; v_call: TRBV10-2; d_call: .
cdr3_nt: TGTGCCAGCAGCCGGGGTAGCGGGGTCGAGCAGTACTTC; cdr3_aa: CASSRGSGVEQYF; clone_size: .; j_call: TRBJ2-7; v_call: TRBV5-6; d_call: TRBD2
cdr3_nt: TGTGCCAGCAGCGCACAGGGGTGGGCTAATGAAAAACTGTTTTTT; cdr3_aa: CASSAQGWANEKLFF; clone_size: .; j_call: TRBJ1-4; v_call: TRBV9; d_call: TRBD1
cdr3_nt: TGTGCCAGCAGCGCCCAGGGGGTTTCAGATACGCAGTATTTT; cdr3_aa: CASSAQGVSDTQYF; clone_size: .; j_call: TRBJ2-3; v_call: TRBV3-1/TRBV3-2; d_call: TRBD1
cdr3_nt: TGTGCCAGCAGTTTTCCAGGGGGCCAGGGCTACACCTTC; cdr3_aa: CASSFPGGQGYTF; clone_size: .; j_call: TRBJ1-2; v_call: TRBV28; d_call: TRBD1
cdr3_nt: TGTGCCAGCTCCGACAGGAGTAATGAAAAACTGTTTTTT; cdr3_aa: CASSDRSNEKLFF; clone_size: .; j_call: TRBJ1-4; v_call: TRBV6-5; d_call: .
cdr3_nt: TGTGCCAGCAAATGGGGGGGGAACACTGAAGCTTTCTTT; cdr3_aa: CASKWGGNTEAFF; clone_size: .; j_call: TRBJ1-1; v_call: TRBV28; d_call: .
cdr3_nt: TGTGCCAGCAGGCCCACAGGGGCCCCCCTTAACTATGGCTACACCTTC; cdr3_aa: CASRPTGAPLNYGYTF; clone_size: .; j_call: TRBJ1-2; v_call: TRBV3-1/TRBV3-2; d_call: TRBD1
cdr3_nt: TGTGCCACCAGCAGTGCCAATAGGTTGGGGGCCGGGAATGAGCAGTTCTTC; cdr3_aa: CATSSANRLGAGNEQFF; clone_size: once; j_call: TRBJ2-1; v_call: TRBV15; d_call: .
cdr3_nt: TGTGCCAGCAGTCCCGGATGGTCCGGGACAGGGGAGATCGGGGAGCTGTTTTTT; cdr3_aa: CASSPGWSGTGEIGELFF; clone_size: many; j_call: TRBJ2-2; v_call: TRBV27; d_call: TRBD1
cdr3_nt: TGTGCCAGCGTCGGGACAGCCAACTATGGCTACACCTTC; cdr3_aa: CASVGTANYGYTF; clone_size: .; j_call: TRBJ1-2; v_call: TRBV2; d_call: TRBD1
cdr3_nt: TGCGCCAGCAGCTTGATGGGGGGAAGCACTGAAGCTTTCTTT; cdr3_aa: CASSLMGGSTEAFF; clone_size: .; j_call: TRBJ1-1; v_call: TRBV5-1; d_call: .
cdr3_nt: TGTGCCAGCAGCCGCCTACGGGGCGAGCAGTACTTC; cdr3_aa: CASSRLRGEQYF; clone_size: .; j_call: TRBJ2-7; v_call: TRBV7-9; d_call: .
cdr3_nt: TGTGCCTGGCGGGGACAGTTCACCGGGGAGCTGTTTTTT; cdr3_aa: CAWRGQFTGELFF; clone_size: .; j_call: TRBJ2-2; v_call: TRBV3-1/TRBV3-2; d_call: .
cdr3_nt: TGCAGCGTTCGGCAGGGGGGTAACACCGGGGAGCTGTTTTTT; cdr3_aa: CSVRQGGNTGELFF; clone_size: .; j_call: TRBJ2-2; v_call: TRBV29-1; d_call: .
cdr3_nt: TGTGCCAGTAGTATACAGGGAATCGGAATGAACACTGAAGCTTTCTTT; cdr3_aa: CASSIQGIGMNTEAFF; clone_size: .; j_call: TRBJ1-1; v_call: TRBV19; d_call: .
cdr3_nt: TGTGCCAGCAGTGACAGGGGCATGAACACTGAAGCTTTCTTT; cdr3_aa: CASSDRGMNTEAFF; clone_size: .; j_call: TRBJ1-1; v_call: TRBV2; d_call: .
cdr3_nt: TGTGCCAGCAGCCCCCGCTCGGGGACAGTCTCACACGAGCAGTACTTC; cdr3_aa: CASSPRSGTVSHEQYF; clone_size: .; j_call: TRBJ2-7; v_call: TRBV7-8; d_call: TRBD1
cdr3_nt: TGTGCCAGCAGCCAAGATCTAACTAGGGCCACCTACGAGCAGTACTTC; cdr3_aa: CASSQDLTRATYEQYF; clone_size: .; j_call: TRBJ2-7; v_call: TRBV3-1/TRBV3-2; d_call: .
cdr3_nt: TGTGCCAGCAGTTTAAGCGGGAATAGCAATCAGCCCCAGCATTTT; cdr3_aa: CASSLSGNSNQPQHF; clone_size: .; j_call: TRBJ1-5; v_call: TRBV2; d_call: .
cdr3_nt: TGTGCCAGCAGTTACAAATCGGAGGGCTACACCTTC; cdr3_aa: CASSYKSEGYTF; clone_size: .; j_call: TRBJ1-2; v_call: TRBV6-6; d_call: .
cdr3_nt: TGCGCCAGCAGCCTCGGACGGGAGAGCTCCTACGAGCAGTACTTC; cdr3_aa: CASSLGRESSYEQYF; clone_size: .; j_call: TRBJ2-7; v_call: TRBV4-3; d_call: .
cdr3_nt: TGTGCCAGCAGCCCACCGGGGGGGTTCAGCTCCTACGAGCAGTACTTC; cdr3_aa: CASSPPGGFSSYEQYF; clone_size: .; j_call: TRBJ2-7; v_call: TRBV5-5; d_call: TRBD2
cdr3_nt: TGTGCCAGCAGTTACTCGTCCTTTAATCAGCCCCAGCATTTT; cdr3_aa: CASSYSSFNQPQHF; clone_size: few; j_call: TRBJ1-5; v_call: TRBV6-5; d_call: .
cdr3_nt: TGTGCCAGTAGGGTACAGGGCGCAGATACGCAGTATTTT; cdr3_aa: CASRVQGADTQYF; clone_size: .; j_call: TRBJ2-3; v_call: TRBV19; d_call: .
cdr3_nt: TGTGCCAGCAGCTTACCTCCCGTGGGGACTGCGGGGGAAGAGACCCAGTACTTC; cdr3_aa: CASSLPPVGTAGEETQYF; clone_size: .; j_call: TRBJ2-5; v_call: TRBV11-2; d_call: TRBD2